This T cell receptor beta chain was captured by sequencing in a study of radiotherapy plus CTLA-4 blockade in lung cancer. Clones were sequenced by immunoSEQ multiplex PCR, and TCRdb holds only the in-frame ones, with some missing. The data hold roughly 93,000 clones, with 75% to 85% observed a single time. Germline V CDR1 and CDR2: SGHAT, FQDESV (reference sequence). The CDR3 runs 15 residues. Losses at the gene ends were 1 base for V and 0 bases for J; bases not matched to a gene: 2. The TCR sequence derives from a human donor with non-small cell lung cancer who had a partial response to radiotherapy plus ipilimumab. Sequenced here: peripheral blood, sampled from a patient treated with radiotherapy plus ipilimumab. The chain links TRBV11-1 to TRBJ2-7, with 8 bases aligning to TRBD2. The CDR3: CASSLGGTSSYEQYF. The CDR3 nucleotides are TGTGCCAGCAGCTTAGGGGGGACTAGCTCCTACGAGCAGTACTTC.